Listed here are 18 T cell receptor beta chains from one sample, sequenced in a study of ipilimumab plus nivolumab after autologous stem cell transplantation. TCRdb keeps only in-frame clones here, not all; method: immunoSEQ multiplex PCR. Among fewer than 85,000 clones, approximately 83% were seen once, and the ten largest hold 2% to 2.5%. Sample: PBMCs, taken in a trial of ipilimumab plus nivolumab as post-transplant consolidation. The receptors were gathered from a male donor with diffuse large B-cell lymphoma.

In its sample, this clone was seen once. V usage is TRBV7-9 and J usage is TRBJ1-4; D remains ambiguous. CDR1 is SEHNR, CDR2 FQNEAQ, per germline (reference sequence). The CDR3 consists of 17 residues. The germline V and J ends were trimmed by 2 bases and 1 base, with 14 bases remaining between them. CDR3 in amino acids: CASSLKGIHVTNEKLFF. The DNA for the CDR3 is TGTGCCAGCAGCTTAAAGGGTATCCATGTAACTAATGAAAAACTGTTTTTT.

This chain connects TRBV5-6 to TRBJ1-1, with D perhaps matching TRBD1 (6 bases). Germline CDR1 and CDR2: SGHDT and YYEEEE. The length of the CDR3 is 13 residues. V lost 0 bases and J 12 bases, leaving 15 bases between the germline ends. CDR3 in DNA: TGTGCCAGCAGCTTGGCCGCAACAGGGAGAACTTTCTTT. Amino acids: CASSLAATGRTFF.

V is TRBV11-3 and J is TRBJ2-7; TRBD2 aligns across 9 bases. The length of the CDR3 is 15 residues. V shed 1 base and J 3 bases; nucleotides not matched to a gene: 4. CDR1 is SGHNT and CDR2 is YENEEA in the germline V gene. The CDR3 sequence is CASSLASGVFYEQYF. The CDR3 DNA follows: TGTGCCAGCAGCTTAGCTAGCGGGGTATTCTACGAGCAGTACTTC.

This chain links TRBV6-6 with TRBJ1-1; no clear D gene. Per germline, CDR1 MNHNY and CDR2 SVGAGI (reference sequence). Trimming took 0 bases from V and 6 from J, leaving 11 bases between them. The CDR3 loop spans 14 amino acids. The CDR3 coding sequence is TGTGCCAGCAGTTACTCAGCCGGCCAGCCTGAAGCTTTCTTT. This translates into CASSYSAGQPEAFF.

The chain couples TRBV15 to TRBJ1-2; D is uncertain. Germline V gene lookup returns CDR1 LNHNV and CDR2 YYDKDF (reference sequence). The CDR3 length is 13 residues. With 5 bases removed from V and 4 bases from J, the gap between germline ends came to 11 bases. CDR3 sequence: CATSQDLPYGYTF. The CDR3 nucleotides are TGTGCCACCAGCCAGGATCTCCCCTATGGCTACACCTTC.

The chain joins TRBV9 to TRBJ2-6; 8 nucleotides match TRBD1. Germline V gene lookup returns CDR1 SGDLS and CDR2 YYNGEE. V shed 4 bases and J 0 bases; nucleotides not matched to a gene: 18. There are 21 residues in the CDR3. CDR3 in amino acids: CASSSRRQGASISSGANVLTF. The CDR3 nucleotides read TGTGCCAGCAGCTCAAGAAGGCAGGGGGCCTCAATTAGCTCTGGGGCCAACGTCCTGACTTTC.

The chain links TRBV4-1 to TRBJ2-3; D unclear. V was cut by 5 bases and J by 6 bases, with 12 bases left in between. Germline CDR1 reads MGHRA; CDR2 reads YSYEKL. This CDR3 has 13 amino acids. The CDR3 nucleotides read TGCGCCAGCAGCTTCACTCTAGGGGATACGCAGTATTTT. Encoded protein: CASSFTLGDTQYF.

The rearrangement links TRBV9 to TRBJ2-2, with 8 bases identical to TRBD2. From germline, CDR1 is SGDLS and CDR2 YYNGEE. This CDR3 spans 17 amino acids. Losses at the gene ends were 0 bases for V and 7 bases for J; bases not matched to a gene: 11. CDR3 sequence (DNA): TGTGCCAGCAGCGTAGCAATAGCGGGGCGAGGAGACGGGGAGCTGTTTTTT. This codes for CASSVAIAGRGDGELFF.

The J gene is TRBJ2-3, the V gene TRBV19, with TRBD2 matching 10 bases. This CDR3 spans 17 amino acids. Germline trimming cut 1 base from V and 4 bases from J; bases unmatched to any gene: 8. CDR1 and CDR2 (germline): LNHDA, SQIVND (reference sequence). The CDR3 DNA follows: TGTGCCAGTAGTATAGTGGCTAGCGGGGGATTGGCAGATACGCAGTATTTT. Translating gives CASSIVASGGLADTQYF.

The J gene is TRBJ2-2, the V gene TRBV9; D gene uncertain. The germline gives CDR1 SGDLS, CDR2 YYNGEE. This CDR3 spans 14 amino acids. V lost 0 bases to trimming and J lost 8 bases, with 11 bases between them. Here the CDR3 reads CASSVDPASGELFF. Written as DNA, the CDR3 is TGTGCCAGCAGCGTAGATCCCGCTTCGGGGGAGCTGTTTTTT.

V usage is TRBV6-1 and J usage is TRBJ2-3; 8 positions agree with TRBD1. The trim removed 0 bases at V and 2 bases at J, leaving 7 bases unmatched. This CDR3 is 17 amino acids long. In germline, CDR1 is MNHNS, CDR2 SASEGT. The CDR3 is CASSEAYLGQDTDTQYF. In nucleotides, the CDR3 is TGTGCCAGCAGTGAAGCGTATTTGGGACAGGACACAGATACGCAGTATTTT.

The chain couples TRBV29-1 to TRBJ2-7; no definite D call. The V end was cut by 4 bases, the J end by 1 base, with 8 bases between. Germline CDR1 reads SQVTM; CDR2 reads ANQGSEA. This CDR3 contains 12 residues. The CDR3 here is CSVVAVSYEQYF. The CDR3 DNA sequence: TGCAGCGTTGTGGCAGTTTCCTACGAGCAGTACTTC.

The chain recombines TRBV6-6 with TRBJ1-2, with 9 bases lining up with TRBD1. The CDR3 runs 14 residues. Germline V gene sequence: CDR1 MNHNY, CDR2 SVGAGI (reference sequence). Trimming at V came to 7 bases and at J to 11 bases, leaving 14 bases not matched to a gene. The CDR3 protein is CASTRPPGQGMYTF. CDR3 DNA sequence: TGTGCCAGCACCCGCCCCCCGGGACAGGGAATGTACACCTTC.

V is TRBV29-1 and J is TRBJ1-2; tentatively, D is TRBD1 (5 bases). The CDR3 has 15 residues. The V gene's germline CDR1 is SQVTM and CDR2 ANQGSEA. V lost 2 bases, J lost 1 base, and 14 bases lay in between. CDR3 nucleotide sequence: TGCAGCGTTGAACCATCCGGGGCGGGTAACTATGGCTACACCTTC. Its translation: CSVEPSGAGNYGYTF.

The chain links TRBV5-1 to TRBJ2-1; D may be TRBD2 (6 bases). The V gene lost 7 bases and the J gene lost 2 bases, with 19 bases spanning the gap. Per the germline V gene, CDR1 is SGHRS and CDR2 is YFSETQ. The CDR3 loop spans 16 amino acids. Written as DNA, the CDR3 is TGCGCCAGCGGCCTGGATGCGGGACGGACCTACAATGAGCAGTTCTTC. Its protein is CASGLDAGRTYNEQFF.

The rearrangement joins TRBV29-1 to TRBJ1-1; 8 bases map to TRBD1. Germline assignment: CDR1 SQVTM and CDR2 ANQGSEA. V was pared by 3 bases and J by 4 bases, with 7 bases of the junction left unmatched. The CDR3 is 14 amino acids. CDR3 region: CSVDRQGAGTEAFF. The CDR3, as DNA: TGCAGCGTTGACAGGCAGGGGGCCGGCACTGAAGCTTTCTTT.

J is TRBJ2-5 and V is TRBV2; D gene unclear. Germline-derived CDR1 and CDR2 are SNHLY and FYNNEI. The CDR3 is 13 residues long. V lost 6 bases, J lost 5 bases, and 13 bases lay in between. As DNA, the CDR3 is TGTGCCAGCAGGCCCCCCGGGCTCGAGACCCAGTACTTC. As protein: CASRPPGLETQYF.

The chain couples TRBV30 to TRBJ1-3, with unresolved D. This CDR3 has 16 amino acids. CDR1 and CDR2 from the germline V gene are GTSNPN and SVGIG (reference sequence). The V end lost 2 bases, the J end lost 0 bases, and 14 bases lay between the germline ends. CDR3 bases: TGTGCCTGGAGTACTCCTCCCCGGAGCTCTGGAAACACCATATATTTT. Its protein is CAWSTPPRSSGNTIYF.